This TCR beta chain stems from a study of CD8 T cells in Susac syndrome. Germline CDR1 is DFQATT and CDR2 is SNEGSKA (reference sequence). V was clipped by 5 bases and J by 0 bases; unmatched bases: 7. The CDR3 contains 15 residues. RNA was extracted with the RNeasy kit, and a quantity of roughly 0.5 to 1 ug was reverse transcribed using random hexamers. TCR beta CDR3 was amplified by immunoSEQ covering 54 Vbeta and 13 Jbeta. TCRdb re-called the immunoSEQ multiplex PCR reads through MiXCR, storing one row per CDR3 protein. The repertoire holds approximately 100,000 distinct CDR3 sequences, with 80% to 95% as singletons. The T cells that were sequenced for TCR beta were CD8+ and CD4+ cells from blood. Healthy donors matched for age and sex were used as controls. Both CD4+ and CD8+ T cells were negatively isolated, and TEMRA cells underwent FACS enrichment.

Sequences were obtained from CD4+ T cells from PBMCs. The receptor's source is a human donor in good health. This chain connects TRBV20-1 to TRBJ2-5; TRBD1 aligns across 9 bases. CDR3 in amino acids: CSALGQGQYQETQYF. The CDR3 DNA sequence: TGCAGTGCTCTCGGACAGGGGCAGTACCAAGAGACCCAGTACTTC.